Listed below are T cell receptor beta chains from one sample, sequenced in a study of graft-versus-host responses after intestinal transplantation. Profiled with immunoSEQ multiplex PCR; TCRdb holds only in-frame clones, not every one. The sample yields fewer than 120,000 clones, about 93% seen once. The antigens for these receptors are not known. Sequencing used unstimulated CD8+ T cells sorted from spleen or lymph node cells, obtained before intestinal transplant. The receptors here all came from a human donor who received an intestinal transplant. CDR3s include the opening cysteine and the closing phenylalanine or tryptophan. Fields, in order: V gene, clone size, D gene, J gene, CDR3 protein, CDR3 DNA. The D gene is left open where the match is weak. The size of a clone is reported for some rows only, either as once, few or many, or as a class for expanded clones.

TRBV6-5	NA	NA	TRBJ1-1	CASSYKHQNTEAFF	TGTGCCAGCAGTTACAAACACCAGAACACTGAAGCTTTCTTT
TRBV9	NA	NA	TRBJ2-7	CASSVGGGRSYEQYF	TGTGCCAGCAGCGTAGGGGGCGGGCGCTCCTACGAGCAGTACTTC
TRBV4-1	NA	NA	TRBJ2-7	CASSQDKATSYEQYF	TGCGCCAGCAGCCAAGATAAGGCTACCTCCTACGAGCAGTACTTC
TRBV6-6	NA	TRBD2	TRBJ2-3	CASPSGSSTDTQYF	TGTGCCAGTCCTAGCGGGTCTAGCACAGATACGCAGTATTTT
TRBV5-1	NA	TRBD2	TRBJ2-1	CASRGGEGYNEQFF	TGCGCCAGCCGGGGGGGAGAGGGGTACAATGAGCAGTTCTTC
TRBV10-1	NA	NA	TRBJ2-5	CASSERRRQETQYF	TGCGCCAGCAGTGAAAGGCGGAGACAAGAGACCCAGTACTTC
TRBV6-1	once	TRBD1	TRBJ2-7	CATRQGPTTREQYF	TGTGCCACCCGACAGGGACCTACTACTCGGGAGCAGTACTTC
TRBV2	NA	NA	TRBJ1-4	CASSSRGLWIATNEKLFF	TGTGCCAGCAGTTCGCGGGGTCTCTGGATTGCAACTAATGAAAAACTGTTTTTT
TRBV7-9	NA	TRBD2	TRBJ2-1	CASRGTSGRWNEQFF	TGTGCCAGCAGGGGTACTAGCGGGAGGTGGAACGAGCAGTTCTTC
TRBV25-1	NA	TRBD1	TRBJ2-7	CASSEYNQGEGEQYF	TGTGCCAGCAGTGAATATAACCAGGGGGAAGGCGAGCAGTACTTC
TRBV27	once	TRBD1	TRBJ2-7	CASSLSSKTGFYEQYF	TGTGCCAGCAGTTTATCGTCCAAGACAGGGTTCTACGAGCAGTACTTC
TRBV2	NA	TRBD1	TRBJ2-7	CASSETLPGQGFSYEQYF	TGTGCCAGCAGCGAAACCTTACCGGGACAGGGTTTCTCCTACGAGCAGTACTTC
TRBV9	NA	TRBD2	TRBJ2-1	CASSVLGLAGYNEQFF	TGTGCCAGCAGCGTCCTGGGGCTAGCGGGGTACAATGAGCAGTTCTTC
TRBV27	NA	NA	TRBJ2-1	CASSPTGLYNEQFF	TGTGCCAGCAGTCCAACGGGACTCTACAATGAGCAGTTCTTC
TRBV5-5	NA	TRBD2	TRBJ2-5	CASSTPGLEGETQYF	TGTGCCAGCAGCACCCCGGGACTAGAAGGGGAGACCCAGTACTTC
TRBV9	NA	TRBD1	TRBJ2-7	CASSEFGQGLDEQYF	TGTGCCAGCAGCGAGTTCGGACAGGGGCTCGACGAGCAGTACTTC
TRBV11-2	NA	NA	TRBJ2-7	CASSLDPRTPPYEQYF	TGTGCCAGCAGCTTAGACCCAAGGACACCGCCCTACGAGCAGTACTTC
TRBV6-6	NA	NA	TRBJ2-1	CASSYSSGNEQFF	TGTGCCAGCAGTTACTCGTCGGGAAATGAGCAGTTCTTC
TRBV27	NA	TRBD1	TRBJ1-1	CASSPWGQANTEAFF	TGTGCCAGCAGCCCTTGGGGACAGGCGAACACTGAAGCTTTCTTT
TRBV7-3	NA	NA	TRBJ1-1	CASSRTRNTEAFF	TGTGCCAGCAGCCGCACTAGGAACACTGAAGCTTTCTTT
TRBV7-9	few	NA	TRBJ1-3	CASSSVTSGNTIYF	TGTGCCAGCAGCTCCGTCACCTCTGGAAACACCATATATTTT
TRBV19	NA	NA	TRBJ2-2	CASNRANTGELFF	TGTGCCAGTAACAGGGCGAACACCGGGGAGCTGTTTTTT
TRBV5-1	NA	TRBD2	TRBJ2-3	CASSPYGTSIDTQYF	TGCGCCAGCAGCCCCTATGGGACTAGCATCGATACGCAGTATTTT
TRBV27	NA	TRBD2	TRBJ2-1	CASSISRGETSYNEQFF	TGTGCCAGCAGTATATCCCGGGGGGAGACCTCCTACAATGAGCAGTTCTTC
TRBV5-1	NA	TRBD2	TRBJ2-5	CASSPRTSGAVGETQYF	TGCGCCAGCAGCCCCCGGACTAGCGGGGCCGTGGGAGAGACCCAGTACTTC
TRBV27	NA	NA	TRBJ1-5	CASSPSMDYQPQHF	TGTGCCAGCAGTCCCAGTATGGATTATCAGCCCCAGCATTTT
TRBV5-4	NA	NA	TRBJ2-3	CASSSYFDTQYF	TGTGCCAGCAGTTCCTATTTTGATACGCAGTATTTT
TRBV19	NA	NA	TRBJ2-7	CASSPGAGPYEQYF	TGTGCCAGTAGTCCCGGAGCCGGTCCCTACGAGCAGTACTTC
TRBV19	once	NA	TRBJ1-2	CASSPTGYYGYTF	TGTGCCAGTAGCCCGACAGGTTACTATGGCTACACCTTC
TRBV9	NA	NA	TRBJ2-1	CASSVIPGSYNEQFF	TGTGCCAGCAGCGTAATCCCCGGCTCCTACAATGAGCAGTTCTTC
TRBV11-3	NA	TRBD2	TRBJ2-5	CASSSSGGQETQYF	TGTGCCAGCAGCTCATCGGGAGGCCAAGAGACCCAGTACTTC
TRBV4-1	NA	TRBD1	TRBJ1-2	CASSQSRQGTNYGYTF	TGCGCCAGCAGCCAATCGAGACAGGGCACTAACTATGGCTACACCTTC
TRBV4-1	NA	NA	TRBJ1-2	CASSQEGGYGYTF	TGCGCCAGCAGCCAAGAAGGGGGCTATGGCTACACCTTC
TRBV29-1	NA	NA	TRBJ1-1	CSVVSTEAFF	TGCAGCGTTGTTTCGACTGAAGCTTTCTTT
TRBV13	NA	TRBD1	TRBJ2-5	CASSRDSQETQYF	TGTGCCAGCAGCCGGGACAGCCAAGAGACCCAGTACTTC
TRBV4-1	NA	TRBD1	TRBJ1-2	CASSQKTGPYGYTF	TGCGCCAGCAGCCAAAAGACAGGGCCCTATGGCTACACCTTC
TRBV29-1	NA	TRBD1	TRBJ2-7	CSVVGTGSYEQYF	TGCAGCGTTGTAGGGACAGGGAGCTACGAGCAGTACTTC
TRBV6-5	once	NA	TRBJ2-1	CASSPGYEQFF	TGTGCCAGCAGTCCCGGGTATGAGCAGTTCTTC
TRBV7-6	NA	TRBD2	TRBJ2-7	CASSLVGTSGNEQYF	TGTGCCAGCAGCTTAGTTGGGACTAGCGGGAACGAGCAGTACTTC
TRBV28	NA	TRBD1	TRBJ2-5	CASSFRGLFGTQYF	TGTGCCAGCAGTTTCAGGGGGCTGTTTGGGACCCAGTACTTC
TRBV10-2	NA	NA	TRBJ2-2	CASSEYRRRTNTGELFF	TGCGCCAGCAGTGAGTACCGTCGGCGTACGAACACCGGGGAGCTGTTTTTT
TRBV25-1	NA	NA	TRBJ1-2	CASSEDGAGDLNGYTF	TGTGCCAGCAGTGAAGACGGGGCAGGGGATTTGAATGGCTACACCTTC
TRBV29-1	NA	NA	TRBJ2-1	CSVQHNEQFF	TGCAGCGTGCAACACAATGAGCAGTTCTTC
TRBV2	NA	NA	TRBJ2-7	CASSESSGRATYEQYF	TGTGCCAGCAGTGAAAGTTCGGGCAGGGCGACCTACGAGCAGTACTTC
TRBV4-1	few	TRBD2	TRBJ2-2	CASSQDPYRLAGVAGELFF	TGCGCCAGCAGCCAAGATCCTTATCGACTAGCGGGAGTAGCCGGGGAGCTGTTTTTT
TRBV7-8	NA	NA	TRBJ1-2	CASSPSEGVYGYTF	TGTGCCAGCAGCCCGTCCGAGGGGGTGTATGGCTACACCTTC
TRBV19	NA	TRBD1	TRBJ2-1	CASSIGQGAYNEQFF	TGTGCCAGTAGTATCGGACAGGGGGCATACAATGAGCAGTTCTTC
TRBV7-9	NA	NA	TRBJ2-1	CASSLEDFYNEQFF	TGTGCCAGCAGCCTAGAGGACTTCTACAATGAGCAGTTCTTC
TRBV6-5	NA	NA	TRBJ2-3	CATRSGTIRADTQYF	TGTGCCACCCGAAGCGGAACAATTAGGGCAGATACGCAGTATTTT
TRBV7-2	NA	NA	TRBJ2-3	CASSFYRASTDTQYF	TGTGCCAGCAGCTTCTACCGGGCGAGCACAGATACGCAGTATTTT
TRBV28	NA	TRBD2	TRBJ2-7	CASSLMSLAARVEQYF	TGTGCCAGCAGTTTAATGTCACTAGCGGCCCGGGTAGAGCAGTACTTC
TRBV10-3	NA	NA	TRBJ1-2	CAIREGQSIGYTF	TGTGCCATCAGAGAAGGACAGTCCATTGGCTACACCTTC
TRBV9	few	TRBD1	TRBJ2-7	CASSPEGAEQYF	TGTGCCAGCAGCCCTGAGGGGGCCGAGCAGTACTTC
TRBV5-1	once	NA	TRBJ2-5	CASSSQRGQQETQYF	TGCGCCAGCAGCTCCCAGAGGGGACAACAAGAGACCCAGTACTTC
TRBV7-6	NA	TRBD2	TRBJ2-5	CASSLGTSGRETQYF	TGTGCCAGCAGCTTGGGGACTAGCGGGAGAGAGACCCAGTACTTC